A single sample is the source of the 12 T cell receptor beta chains below, sequenced in a study of spatial heterogeneity in lung cancer. The sample's time point: blood at routine non-recurrence follow-up after resection. Each CDR3 protein is one row after TCRdb ran MiXCR on the 5' RACE reads. Of about 41,000 distinct CDR3 sequences detected, 10% appear once; the ten largest clones hold approximately 17%. The sample was PBMCs, taken at follow-up. The source of these receptors is a female donor with early-stage non-small cell lung cancer.

The rearrangement uses TRBV29-1 and TRBJ2-7; unclear D gene. V shed 4 bases and J shed 0 bases, with 4 bases lying between them. CDR1 and CDR2 (germline): SQVTM, ANQGSEA. The CDR3 runs 11 residues. The CDR3 DNA follows: TGCAGCGTTGCCTACTCCTACGAGCAGTACTTC. It translates to CSVAYSYEQYF.

A remark on this clonotype: This could be a read error, since a much larger clone is one nucleotide away. V and J are TRBV7-3 and TRBJ2-2; 12 bases line up with TRBD2. Unmatched junction bases numbered 4, after V lost 3 bases and J lost 2 bases. The germline V gene has CDR1 SGHTA and CDR2 FQGTGA. This CDR3 spans 17 amino acids. The CDR3 sequence: CASSFGLAGTNTGELFF. The CDR3 DNA follows: TGTGCCAGCAGCTTTGGACTAGCGGGAACTAACACCGGGGAGCTGTTTTTT.

This clonotype was seen repeatedly, ten times or more. V gene TRBV18 combines with J gene TRBJ1-3; D is unclear. CDR1 is KGHSH, CDR2 LQKENI, per germline. V was shortened by 6 bases and J by 0 bases, with 6 bases between the two germline ends. The CDR3 sequence is 13 residues long. As DNA, the CDR3 is TGTGCCAGCTCTTCCTCCTCTGGAAACACCATATATTTT. Encoded protein: CASSSSSGNTIYF.

This clonotype was observed a few times. The genes are TRBV25-1 and TRBJ2-5, with D tentatively TRBD2 (5 bases). This CDR3 has 14 amino acids. CDR1 is MGHDK and CDR2 is SYGVNS in the germline V gene. Trimming took off 3 bases at V and 5 bases at J, with 13 bases between the two ends. The CDR3 region is CASSDPGSKETQYF. Here the CDR3 DNA reads TGTGCCAGCAGTGATCCGGGGTCGAAGGAGACCCAGTACTTC.

The chain uses TRBV28 and TRBJ2-1; 14 positions agree with TRBD2. CDR3 length: 13 residues. V dropped 6 bases and J dropped 13; count of bases not matched to a gene: 5. Germline CDR1 MDHEN, CDR2 SYDVKM. CDR3 sequence reads: CASSPGLAGGQFF. Written as DNA, the CDR3 is TGTGCCAGCAGCCCCGGACTAGCGGGGGGACAGTTCTTC.

This clonotype was counted many times. The chain employs TRBV30 and TRBJ1-4, with no clear D. Germline values: CDR1 GTSNPN, CDR2 SVGIG (reference sequence). Trimming cost V 8 bases and J 4 bases, with 17 bases left between them. The CDR3 runs 14 residues. The CDR3 reads CAAPQLRNNEKLFF. CDR3 coding DNA: TGTGCCGCCCCACAGCTGCGAAATAATGAAAAACTGTTTTTT.

This sequence joins TRBV20-1 and TRBJ2-3; no clear D. Trimming took off 5 bases at V and 2 bases at J, with 20 bases between the two ends. Germline CDR1 and CDR2: DFQATT and SNEGSKA (reference sequence). This CDR3 is built from 16 residues. CDR3 region: CSASTPPPLSTDTQYF. The DNA for the CDR3 is TGCAGTGCTTCTACCCCACCTCCCCTGTCCACAGATACGCAGTATTTT.

By frequency in the sample, this clonotype is medium-sized (0.01 to 0.1%). This rearrangement joins TRBV20-1 to TRBJ2-3, with D unresolved. Trimming cost V 1 base and J 5 bases, with 4 bases left between them. CDR1 and CDR2 (germline): DFQATT, SNEGSKA (reference sequence). This CDR3 is 11 amino acids long. DNA for the CDR3: TGCAGTGCTAGAGTGGGAGATACGCAGTATTTT. Its translation: CSARVGDTQYF.

There are many counts of this clonotype. V and J are TRBV9 and TRBJ2-7; no clear D. From germline, CDR1 is SGDLS and CDR2 YYNGEE. The CDR3 is 15 amino acids. V dropped 0 bases and J dropped 4 bases, with 14 bases sitting between them. CDR3 protein: CASSVGGNEVYEQYF. The CDR3, as DNA: TGTGCCAGCAGCGTAGGAGGTAATGAAGTTTACGAGCAGTACTTC.

This clonotype was seen a few times. V and J are TRBV27 and TRBJ2-3; TRBD1 agrees at 10 bases. The CDR3 has 11 amino acids. V dropped 3 bases and J dropped 14; count of bases not matched to a gene: 2. Looked up from germline, CDR1 is MNHEY and CDR2 is SMNVEV (reference sequence). In DNA form, the CDR3 reads TGTGCCAGCAGTTTGGGACAGGGGCGGTATTTT. Its protein is CASSLGQGRYF.

The sample holds a few counts of this clonotype. The chain couples TRBV20-1 to TRBJ2-7; TRBD1 or TRBD2 may be the D gene (6 bases each). Germline V gives CDR1 DFQATT, CDR2 SNEGSKA (reference sequence). CDR3 size: 13 residues. V gave up 2 bases and J gave up 4 bases, with 12 bases separating them. The CDR3 nucleotides are TGCAGTGCTAGACCCGGGGGCCCGTACGAGCAGTACTTC. Protein product: CSARPGGPYEQYF.

This clonotype was seen a few times. The chain carries TRBV10-3 and TRBJ2-7, with D tentatively TRBD2 (6 bases). There are 15 residues in the CDR3. Germline CDR1 reads ENHRY; CDR2 reads SYGVKD. The V end lost 6 bases, the J end lost 7 bases, and 22 bases lay between the germline ends. The CDR3 DNA reads as TGTGCCATCAGGGCCATGCGGGACTCCCTTACGGAGCAGTACTTC. This gives the protein CAIRAMRDSLTEQYF.